This entry is about one TCR beta chain. The sample belongs to a study of blood T cells in healthy people across ages. The CDR3 totals 11 residues. The germline CDR1 and CDR2 sequences are DFQATT and SNEGSKA (reference sequence). V lost 6 bases, J lost 8 bases, and 13 bases lay in between. For the second PCR, which ran for about 6 to 12 cycles, a sample-barcoded 5' primer and a J-beta primer mix were used. TCRdb re-derived calls from the 5' RACE reads in MiXCR, one entry per CDR3 protein. Among 600,000 to 850,000 distinct CDR3 sequences listed, roughly 43% were seen once. The source of this sequence is a woman in her fifties or sixties in good health. The sample consisted of blood. J is TRBJ1-2 and V is TRBV20-1; no clear D. CDR3 protein: CSAIDPGGYTF. The CDR3 DNA is TGCAGTGCCATAGACCCTGGGGGCTACACCTTC.